Listed here are 14 T cell receptor beta chains from one sample, sequenced in a study of identical twins. TCRdb re-analysed the 5' RACE reads in MiXCR, keeping a single row per CDR3 protein. The data contain fewer than 500,000 distinct CDR3 sequences, around 24% of them seen just once; the ten biggest clones take up roughly 3%. This sample was also put to use in a study of T cells expressing NK-cell markers.

Sequencing input: CD4+ T cells sorted from blood. The origin of the receptors is a woman aged 18-29 years in good health.

The chain combines TRBV3-1 with TRBJ1-2; the D is unclear. Germline values: CDR1 LGHDT, CDR2 YNNKEL (reference sequence). V lost 0 bases and J 7 bases, leaving 12 bases between the germline ends. This CDR3 contains 14 residues. CDR3 nucleotides: TGTGCCAGCAGCCAAGAAGGCAGGTTAACTGGCTACACCTTC. This translates into CASSQEGRLTGYTF.

In this sample, this clonotype turned up a few times. The chain has TRBV25-1 and TRBJ1-6, with 8 bases aligning to TRBD1. The V segment lost 2 bases and the J segment 11 bases; nucleotides outside the gene matches: 8. The length of the CDR3 is 15 residues. Germline lookup yields CDR1 MGHDK and CDR2 SYGVNS. CDR3 nucleotide sequence: TGTGCCAGCAGTGAACATGCAGGGGGCAAACCACCCCTCCACTTT. As protein: CASSEHAGGKPPLHF.

V gene TRBV20-1 combines with J gene TRBJ2-3, with D maybe TRBD2 (5 bases). V lost 1 base, J lost 1 base, and 12 bases lay in between. The CDR3 extends over 15 amino acids. The germline V gene encodes CDR1 DFQATT and CDR2 SNEGSKA (reference sequence). The CDR3 region is CSARVSGSRTDTQYF. Written as DNA, the CDR3 is TGCAGTGCTAGAGTGTCGGGGTCTCGCACAGATACGCAGTATTTT.

The V and J genes are TRBV6-5 and TRBJ2-1; TRBD2 aligns across 8 bases. Germline V gives CDR1 MNHEY, CDR2 SVGAGI. CDR3 length: 14 residues. The V segment lost 3 bases and the J segment 7 bases; nucleotides outside the gene matches: 5. CDR3 DNA: TGTGCCAGCAGTTATATACTAGCGGAGAATGAGCAGTTCTTC. Its translation: CASSYILAENEQFF.

The chain has TRBV7-9 and TRBJ2-3, with D possibly TRBD1 on 5 matching bases. V was trimmed by 5 bases and J by 0 bases, leaving 15 bases between them. Germline CDR1 and CDR2: SEHNR and FQNEAQ (reference sequence). The CDR3 loop spans 16 amino acids. The CDR3 coding sequence is TGTGCCAGCAGCCCACGGGCGGACACTAGCACAGATACGCAGTATTTT. Its translation is CASSPRADTSTDTQYF.

This clonotype occurred a few times. V and J are TRBV18 and TRBJ1-2; possibly TRBD1 for D (5 bases). Trimming cost V 3 bases and J 2 bases, with 13 bases left between them. CDR3 length: 15 amino acids. CDR1 and CDR2 from the germline V gene are KGHSH and LQKENI. The CDR3 protein is CASSPQGGWNYGYTF. DNA of the CDR3: TGTGCCAGCTCACCTCAGGGAGGATGGAACTATGGCTACACCTTC.

This chain connects TRBV6-1 to TRBJ2-2; the match to TRBD2 covers 9 bases. The V gene end was trimmed by 6 bases and the J gene end by 3 bases; junction bases not matched to a gene: 8. CDR3 length equals 16 residues. In germline, CDR1 is MNHNS, CDR2 SASEGT. The CDR3 nucleotides are TGTGCCAGCAGCTCAGTAGCGGGAGCAGACACCGGGGAGCTGTTTTTT. Protein product: CASSSVAGADTGELFF.

The V and J genes are TRBV7-2 and TRBJ2-5, with a weak D call TRBD2 (5 bases). V was cut by 5 bases and J by 5 bases, with 15 bases left in between. The CDR3 has 14 residues. The V gene's germline CDR1 is SGHTA and CDR2 FQGNSA. CDR3: CASSPRGRAETQYF. As DNA, the CDR3 is TGTGCCAGCAGCCCCCGAGGGCGAGCGGAGACCCAGTACTTC.

The genes are TRBV12-3 or TRBV12-4 and TRBJ2-2; maybe TRBD1 (6 bases). The CDR3 is 14 amino acids. The V end lost 3 bases, the J end lost 4 bases, and 9 bases lay between the germline ends. The CDR3 is CASSFTRGTGELFF. The CDR3 region has the DNA TGTGCCAGCAGTTTTACCAGGGGCACCGGGGAGCTGTTTTTT.

The chain joins TRBV10-3 to TRBJ1-5; maybe TRBD1 (6 bases). Germline V lookup: CDR1 ENHRY, CDR2 SYGVKD. Trimming shortened V by 0 bases and J by 4 bases, and 13 bases separated the two germline ends. The CDR3 spans 16 residues. For the CDR3, the DNA is TGTGCCATCAGTGAGTCGTTGGGGGGCCTTAATCAGCCCCAGCATTTT. It yields the protein CAISESLGGLNQPQHF.

This clonotype came up many times. The chain employs TRBV11-1 and TRBJ2-7; TRBD1 matches at 9 bases. CDR1 and CDR2 from the germline V gene are SGHAT and FQDESV (reference sequence). CDR3 length: 14 residues. Trimming at V came to 4 bases and at J to 5 bases, leaving 6 bases not matched to a gene. The CDR3 DNA reads TGTGCCAGCAGCTACCGGGACAGGGACCACGAGCAGTACTTC. It is translated as CASSYRDRDHEQYF.

This clonotype was counted between two and nine times. This chain joins TRBV29-1 and TRBJ2-1; TRBD2 might be the D (6 bases). Germline loops: CDR1 SQVTM, CDR2 ANQGSEA. V lost 7 bases, J lost 8 bases, and 18 bases lay in between. The CDR3 has 13 residues. The CDR3 loop reads CSAGRRDVHEQFF. For the CDR3, the DNA is TGCAGCGCAGGGCGGCGGGACGTCCATGAGCAGTTCTTC.

This clonotype occurred a few times. The J gene is TRBJ2-1, the V gene TRBV12-3 or TRBV12-4; TRBD1 aligns across 7 bases. The CDR3 is 15 amino acids. With V trimmed by 3 bases and J by 8 bases, 10 bases remained unmatched. This CDR3 reads CASSFWGQRSDEQFF. The CDR3 nucleotides read TGTGCCAGCAGTTTTTGGGGACAGCGAAGCGATGAGCAGTTCTTC.

This clonotype occurred many times. The gene calls are TRBV5-1 and TRBJ2-7; TRBD2 might be the D (5 bases). The V and J ends lost 5 bases and 3 bases respectively, with 12 bases between them. CDR1 is SGHRS, CDR2 YFSETQ, per germline. The CDR3 extends over 13 amino acids. DNA of the CDR3: TGCGCCAGCAGGGAGGAGGATCTCTACGAGCAGTACTTC. Its translation is CASREEDLYEQYF.